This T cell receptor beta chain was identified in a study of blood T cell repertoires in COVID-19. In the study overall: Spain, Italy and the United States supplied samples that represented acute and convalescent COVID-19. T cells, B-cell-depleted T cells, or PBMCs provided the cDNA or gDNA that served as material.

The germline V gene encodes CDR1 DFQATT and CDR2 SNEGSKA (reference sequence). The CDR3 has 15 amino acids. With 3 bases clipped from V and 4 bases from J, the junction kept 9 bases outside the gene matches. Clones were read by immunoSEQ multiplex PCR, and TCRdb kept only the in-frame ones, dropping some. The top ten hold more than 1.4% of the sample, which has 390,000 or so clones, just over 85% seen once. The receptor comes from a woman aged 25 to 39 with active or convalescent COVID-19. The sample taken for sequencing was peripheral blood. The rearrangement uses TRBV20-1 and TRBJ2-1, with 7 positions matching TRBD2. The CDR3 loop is CSASQSAGVYNEQFF. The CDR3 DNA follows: TGCAGTGCTAGTCAGTCTGCGGGGGTTTACAATGAGCAGTTCTTC.